This T cell receptor (beta chain) was documented in a study of OX40 agonist ivuxolimab in advanced cancers. Study overall: Age averaged around 60 years (range roughly 23 to 79), and more than 80% were male.

On this clone: What it binds is unknown.

Method: immunoSEQ multiplex PCR; TCRdb's copy keeps in-frame clones and lacks some. The data contain 40,000 to 45,000 clones, around nine tenths of them singletons. Overall study findings and caveats: Clonal expansion from baseline to week 6 occurred in both CD4+ and CD8+ T cells. CD8+ T cells (on average) carried more expanded clones than CD4+ T cells. Antigen specificity of clonally expanded peripheral T cells was not established.

The sample here was CD4+ or CD8+ T cells sorted from blood, taken in a trial of the OX40 agonist ivuxolimab. This TCR was sampled from an adult with an advanced solid tumor such as melanoma, head and neck, liver or kidney cancer.

This chain's CDR3 is CASSRAGGESYGYTF. Here the CDR3 DNA reads TGTGCCAGCAGCCGAGCGGGAGGTGAGAGCTATGGCTACACCTTC. The V call is TRBV14, the J call TRBJ1-2, with D unresolved. The germline V gene has CDR1 SGHDN and CDR2 FVKESK. The CDR3 is 15 residues long. Trimming shortened V by 4 bases and J by 4 bases, and 16 bases separated the two germline ends.